This T cell receptor beta chain was identified during a study of cytomegalovirus exposure and HLA in healthy donors. Overall study results and limits: The majority of CMV-associated TCR beta chains were reported as apparently HLA-restricted in a later analysis.

The PCR was carried out with 60 Vbeta primers and 13 Jbeta primers. Libraries were prepared by immunoSEQ multiplex PCR; TCRdb keeps only in-frame clonotypes and omits some of them. The repertoire holds 140,000 to 150,000 clones, with roughly 80% as singletons. On this clone: Its antigen is as yet unknown.

Sequencing was performed on PBMCs. This TCR derives from a woman in her 40s in good health and CMV-seropositive.

CDR3 nucleotide sequence: TGCAGCGTTCTTAAAGGACAGAATGAGCAGTTCTTC. Protein product: CSVLKGQNEQFF. The chain recombines TRBV29-1 with TRBJ2-1; D might be TRBD1 (6 bases). The germline V gene has CDR1 SQVTM and CDR2 ANQGSEA. With 5 bases removed from V and 7 bases from J, the gap between germline ends came to 12 bases. The CDR3 extends over 12 amino acids.